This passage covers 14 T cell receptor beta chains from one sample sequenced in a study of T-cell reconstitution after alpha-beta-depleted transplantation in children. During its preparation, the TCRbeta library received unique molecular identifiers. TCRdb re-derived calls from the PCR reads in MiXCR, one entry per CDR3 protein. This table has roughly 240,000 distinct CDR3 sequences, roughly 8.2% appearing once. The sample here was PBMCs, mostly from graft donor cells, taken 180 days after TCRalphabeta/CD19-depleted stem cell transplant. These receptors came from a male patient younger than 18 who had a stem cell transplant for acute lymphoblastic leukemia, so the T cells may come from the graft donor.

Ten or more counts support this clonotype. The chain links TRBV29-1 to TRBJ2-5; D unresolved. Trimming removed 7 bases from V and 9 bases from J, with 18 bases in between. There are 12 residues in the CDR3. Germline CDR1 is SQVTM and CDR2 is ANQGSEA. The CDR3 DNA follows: TGCAGCGCCGTCGCACCTACGGTGGCCCAGTACTTC. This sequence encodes CSAVAPTVAQYF.

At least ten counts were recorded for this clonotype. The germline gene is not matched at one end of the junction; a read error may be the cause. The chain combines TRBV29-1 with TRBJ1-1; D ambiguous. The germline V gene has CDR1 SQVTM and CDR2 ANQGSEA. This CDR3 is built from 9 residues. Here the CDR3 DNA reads TGCAGCGTGCGAGACCCACCGATTTTT. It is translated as CSVRDPPIF.

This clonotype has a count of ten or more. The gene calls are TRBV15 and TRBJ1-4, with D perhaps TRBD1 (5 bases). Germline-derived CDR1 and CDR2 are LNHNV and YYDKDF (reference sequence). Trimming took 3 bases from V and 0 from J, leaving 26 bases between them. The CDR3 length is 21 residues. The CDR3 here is CATSSPNWRQGPFATNEKLFF. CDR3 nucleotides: TGTGCCACCAGCAGCCCAAACTGGAGGCAGGGACCCTTTGCAACTAATGAAAAACTGTTTTTT.

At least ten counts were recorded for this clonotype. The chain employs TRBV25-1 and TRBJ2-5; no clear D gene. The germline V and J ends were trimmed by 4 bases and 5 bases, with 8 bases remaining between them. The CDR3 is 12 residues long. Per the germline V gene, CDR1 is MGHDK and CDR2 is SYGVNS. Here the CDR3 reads CASSAAVETQYF. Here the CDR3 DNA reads TGTGCCAGCAGTGCGGCAGTGGAGACCCAGTACTTC. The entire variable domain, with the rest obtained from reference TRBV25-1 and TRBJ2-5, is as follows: EADIYQTPRYLVIGTGKKITLECSQTMGHDKMYWYQQDPGMELHLIHYSYGVNSTEKGDLSSESTVSRIRTEHFPLTLESARPSHTSQYLCASSAAVETQYFGPGTRLLVL.

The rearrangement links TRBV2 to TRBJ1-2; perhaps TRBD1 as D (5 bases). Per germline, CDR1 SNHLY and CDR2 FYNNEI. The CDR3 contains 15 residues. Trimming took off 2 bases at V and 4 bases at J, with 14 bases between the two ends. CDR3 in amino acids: CASSESKGGAYGYTF. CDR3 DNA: TGTGCCAGCAGTGAATCTAAAGGCGGGGCCTATGGCTACACCTTC.

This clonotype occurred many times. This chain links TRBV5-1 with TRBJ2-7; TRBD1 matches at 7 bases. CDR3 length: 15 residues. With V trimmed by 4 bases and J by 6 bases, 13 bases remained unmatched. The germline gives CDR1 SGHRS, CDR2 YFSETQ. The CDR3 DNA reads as TGCGCCAGCAGCCTCCTGCCCGGACAGGTGGGCGAGCAGTACTTC. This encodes CASSLLPGQVGEQYF.

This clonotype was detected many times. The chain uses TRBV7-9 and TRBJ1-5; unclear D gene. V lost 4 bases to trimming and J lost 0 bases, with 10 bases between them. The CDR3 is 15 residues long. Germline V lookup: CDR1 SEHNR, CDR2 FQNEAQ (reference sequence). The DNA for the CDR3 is TGTGCCAGCAGCTCAGACCGTGATAGCAATCAGCCCCAGCATTTT. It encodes CASSSDRDSNQPQHF.

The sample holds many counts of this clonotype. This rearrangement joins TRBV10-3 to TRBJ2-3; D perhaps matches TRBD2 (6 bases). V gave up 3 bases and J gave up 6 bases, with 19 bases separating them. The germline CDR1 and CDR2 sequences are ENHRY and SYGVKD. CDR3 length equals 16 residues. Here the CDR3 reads CAISDISGTLGDTQYF. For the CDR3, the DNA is TGTGCCATCAGTGACATTAGCGGAACCCTCGGGGATACGCAGTATTTT.

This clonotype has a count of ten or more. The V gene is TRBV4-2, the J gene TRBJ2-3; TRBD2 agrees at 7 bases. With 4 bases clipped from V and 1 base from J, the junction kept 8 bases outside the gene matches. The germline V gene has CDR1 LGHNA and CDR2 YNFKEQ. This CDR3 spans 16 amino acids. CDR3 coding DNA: TGTGCCAGCAGCCCCGCGGCGGGGGTTGGCACAGATACGCAGTATTTT. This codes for CASSPAAGVGTDTQYF.

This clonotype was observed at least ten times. The CDR3 spells CASSPPWASGRETQYF. The CDR3 DNA reads as TGTGCCAGCTCACCACCGTGGGCTAGCGGGAGAGAGACCCAGTACTTC. The V and J genes are TRBV18 and TRBJ2-5; 10 bases are shared with TRBD2. Trimming removed 0 bases from V and 4 bases from J; junction bases left unmatched: 5. The CDR3 runs to 16 residues. Germline values: CDR1 KGHSH, CDR2 LQKENI.

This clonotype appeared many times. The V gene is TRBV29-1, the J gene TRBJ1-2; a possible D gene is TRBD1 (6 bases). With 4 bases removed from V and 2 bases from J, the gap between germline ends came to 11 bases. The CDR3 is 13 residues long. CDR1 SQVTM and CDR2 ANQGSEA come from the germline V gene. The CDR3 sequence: CSVAQGLNYGYTF. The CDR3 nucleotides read TGCAGCGTTGCCCAGGGGTTAAACTATGGCTACACCTTC.

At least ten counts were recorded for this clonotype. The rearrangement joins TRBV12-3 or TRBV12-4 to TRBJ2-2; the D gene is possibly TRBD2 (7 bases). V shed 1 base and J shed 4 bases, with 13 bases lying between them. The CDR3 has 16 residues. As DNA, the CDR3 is TGTGCCAGCAGTTTAGTTGGGGGGGGCAGCACCGGGGAGCTGTTTTTT. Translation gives CASSLVGGGSTGELFF.

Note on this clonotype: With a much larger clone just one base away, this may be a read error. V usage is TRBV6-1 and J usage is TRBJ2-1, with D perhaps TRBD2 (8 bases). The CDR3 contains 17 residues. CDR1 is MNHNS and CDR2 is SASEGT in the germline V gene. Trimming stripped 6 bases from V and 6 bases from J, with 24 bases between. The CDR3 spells CASRVTREGAGSNEQFF. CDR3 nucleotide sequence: TGTGCCAGCAGAGTAACCCGGGAGGGGGCGGGCAGCAATGAGCAGTTCTTC.

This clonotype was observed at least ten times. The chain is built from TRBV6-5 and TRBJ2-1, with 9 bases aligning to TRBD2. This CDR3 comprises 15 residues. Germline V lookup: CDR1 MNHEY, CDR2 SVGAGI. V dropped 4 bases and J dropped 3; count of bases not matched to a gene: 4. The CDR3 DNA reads TGTGCCAGCAGTTGGGGACTAGCCGGCTACAATGAGCAGTTCTTC. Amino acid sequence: CASSWGLAGYNEQFF.